This T cell receptor (beta chain) was identified in a study of blood T cell repertoires in COVID-19. Study background: Both acute and convalescent COVID-19 samples were obtained from the United States, Italy and Spain. PBMCs, B-cell-depleted T cells, or T cells provided the cDNA or gDNA that made up the material.

From germline, CDR1 is KGHSH and CDR2 LQKENI. There are 14 residues in the CDR3. V was pared by 0 bases and J by 11 bases, with 3 bases of the junction left unmatched. Data came from immunoSEQ multiplex PCR; TCRdb stores just in-frame clones and leaves some out. This sample has approximately 500,000 clones, with 85% to 90% found just once. All enrollees were roughly 18 to 90 years old and from under 25 US areas. The recovered donors of Cohort 3 showed two negative PCRs, clearance, or symptom resolution. This TCR came from a woman in her 40s who had recovered from COVID-19. The chain has TRBV18 and TRBJ2-1; TRBD2 matches at 11 bases. Specimen: PBMCs or T cells enriched from blood (not recorded which). The CDR3 sequence: CASSPPGLAEKQFF. CDR3 sequence (DNA): TGTGCCAGCTCACCACCGGGACTAGCGGAGAAGCAGTTCTTC.